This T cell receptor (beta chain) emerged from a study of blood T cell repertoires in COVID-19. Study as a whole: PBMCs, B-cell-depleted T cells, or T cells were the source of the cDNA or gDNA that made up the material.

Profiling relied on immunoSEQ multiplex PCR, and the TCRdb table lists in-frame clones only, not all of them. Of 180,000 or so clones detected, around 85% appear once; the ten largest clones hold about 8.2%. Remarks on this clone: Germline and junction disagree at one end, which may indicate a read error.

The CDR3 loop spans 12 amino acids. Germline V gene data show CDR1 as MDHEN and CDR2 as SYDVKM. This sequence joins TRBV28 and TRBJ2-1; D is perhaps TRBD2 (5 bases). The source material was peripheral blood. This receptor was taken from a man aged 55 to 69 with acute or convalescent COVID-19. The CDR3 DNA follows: TGTGCCAGCAGTTCAGGACTTCCCAGAGCCCTCTTC. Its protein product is CASSSGLPRALF.